The rows below give T cell receptor beta chains drawn from one sample of a study of beta chain features in type 1 diabetes. Repertoires were generated with immunoSEQ multiplex PCR, while TCRdb's copy carries only in-frame clones and drops some. The table records 500,000 to 850,000 clones, more than 13% of them present only once. Material: naive CD4+ T cells from blood. These receptors were obtained from a man between 18 and 29 years old with type 1 diabetes. Both conserved end residues are part of each CDR3. The D gene is left open where the match is weak. Not all rows give a size; the values are once, few, many and, for expanded clones, a class.

d_gene,j_gene,abundance,v_gene,CDR3aa,CDR3nt
TRBD1,TRBJ1-2,-,TRBV7-9,CASSYRDSYGYTF,TGTGCCAGCAGCTACCGGGACAGCTATGGCTACACCTTC
-,TRBJ2-5,few,TRBV30,CAAAERRQETQYF,TGTGCCGCAGCCGAGAGACGCCAAGAGACCCAGTACTTC
-,TRBJ1-2,-,TRBV6-6,CASTRTGVTGYTF,TGTGCCAGCACCCGAACGGGCGTGACTGGCTACACCTTC
-,TRBJ2-6,once,TRBV14,CASSHISGANVLTF,TGTGCCAGCAGCCACATCTCTGGGGCCAACGTCCTGACTTTC
TRBD2,TRBJ2-1,few,TRBV6-5,CASRGLAGGSEQFF,TGTGCCAGCAGGGGACTAGCGGGAGGGTCTGAGCAGTTCTTC
TRBD1,TRBJ2-1,few,TRBV10-3,CAISWGQGLNNEQFF,TGTGCCATCAGCTGGGGACAGGGTTTAAACAATGAGCAGTTCTTC
-,TRBJ1-4,-,TRBV15,CATSRDRSRSEKLFF,TGTGCCACCAGCAGAGATCGTAGCCGTTCTGAAAAACTGTTTTTT
TRBD1,TRBJ1-2,-,TRBV7-9,CASSLGQGTSGYTF,TGTGCCAGCAGCTTAGGACAGGGGACATCCGGCTACACCTTC
-,TRBJ2-7,few,TRBV21-1,CASSKGPPAGSKAYEQYF,TGTGCCAGCAGCAAAGGGCCACCGGCAGGGTCAAAAGCTTACGAGCAGTACTTC
-,TRBJ2-5,-,TRBV30,CAWSPLYQETQYF,TGTGCCTGGAGTCCTCTGTACCAAGAGACCCAGTACTTC
-,TRBJ1-6,-,TRBV15,CATSLQVELNSPLHF,TGTGCCACCAGCCTACAGGTAGAATTGAATTCACCCCTCCACTTT
TRBD2,TRBJ2-3,-,TRBV27,CASSPLTSGGADTQYF,TGTGCCAGCAGTCCCCTGACTAGCGGGGGGGCCGATACGCAGTATTTT
-,TRBJ2-7,-,TRBV14,CASSQDQWALGEQYF,TGTGCCAGCAGCCAAGATCAGTGGGCCCTCGGGGAGCAGTACTTC
-,TRBJ2-3,-,TRBV28,CASSPYRYPSTDTQYF,TGTGCCAGCAGTCCCTACAGGTACCCTAGCACAGATACGCAGTATTTT
-,TRBJ1-3,few,TRBV30,CAWRTGLSVGNTIYF,TGTGCCTGGAGAACTGGTCTTAGTGTCGGAAACACCATATATTTT
-,TRBJ1-1,-,TRBV30,CAWGPLGEGLNTEAFF,TGTGCCTGGGGGCCCCTGGGGGAGGGGCTGAACACTGAAGCTTTCTTT